The clone carrying this T cell receptor beta chain was detected a few times. No antigen is known for it. The sample is drawn from a study of blood T cells in healthy people across ages. General study results and limits: Diversity was higher, and naive CD4+ cells more numerous, in long-lived donors than in aged donors. Age brought a roughly linear fall in TCR beta diversity measured per million T cells.

Sample-barcoded 5' priming and a J-beta primer mix drove a second PCR of about 6 to 12 cycles. Each cDNA molecule carried a tag from a template-switch adaptor that contained 12 random nucleotides. In TCRdb, the 5' RACE reads were re-called with MiXCR into one record per CDR3 protein. In the table there are about 800,000 distinct CDR3 sequences, approximately 25% of which are singletons. The sample was also reused in another study, on T cells of mothers and their children. That paper notes: cDNA was synthesized from all extracted RNA at around 1.5 ug per reaction.

The clonotype originates from a boy between 5 and 17 years old in good health. Source material: blood.

CDR3 region: CASSYSSPTETQYF. The CDR3 nucleotides are TGTGCCAGCAGTTACTCCTCGCCGACTGAGACCCAGTACTTC. This chain links TRBV6-2 or TRBV6-3 with TRBJ2-5, with unresolved D. V shed 0 bases and J shed 5 bases, with 10 bases lying between them. CDR3 size: 14 residues. Germline-derived CDR1 and CDR2 are MNHEY and SVGEGT.